Reported below is one TCR beta chain. What it binds is not known. The source of the sample is a study of OX40 agonist ivuxolimab in advanced cancers. Study-level results: Among T cells, CD8+ cells averaged more expanded clones than CD4+ cells.

Produced via immunoSEQ multiplex PCR; TCRdb's table is partial and in-frame only. The sample consists of tens of thousands of clones, roughly four fifths of them appearing once. V was trimmed by 10 bases and J by 2 bases, leaving 16 bases between them. CDR3 length: 14 residues. Germline CDR1 is MGHDK and CDR2 is SYGVNS. The chain carries TRBV25-1 and TRBJ2-3; D is perhaps TRBD1 (5 bases). The source of this sequence is an adult with an advanced solid tumor such as melanoma, head and neck, liver or kidney cancer. This sample comprised CD4+ or CD8+ T cells sorted from blood, obtained in a trial of the OX40 agonist ivuxolimab. CDR3 coding DNA: TGTGCCACCAACCCCGACGGACACACAGATACGCAGTATTTT. This sequence encodes CATNPDGHTDTQYF.